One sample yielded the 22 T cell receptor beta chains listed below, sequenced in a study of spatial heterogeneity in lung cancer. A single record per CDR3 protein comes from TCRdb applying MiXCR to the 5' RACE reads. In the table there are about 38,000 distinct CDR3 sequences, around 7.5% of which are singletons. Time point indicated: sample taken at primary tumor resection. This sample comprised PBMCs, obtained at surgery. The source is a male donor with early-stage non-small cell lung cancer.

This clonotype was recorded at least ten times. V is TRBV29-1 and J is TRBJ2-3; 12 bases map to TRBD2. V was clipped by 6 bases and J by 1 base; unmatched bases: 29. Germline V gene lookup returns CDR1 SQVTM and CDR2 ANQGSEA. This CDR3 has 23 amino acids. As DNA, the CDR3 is TGCAGCGTCGTCTTTGGGGCAGAAACGATGACTAGCGGGAGTCGTTCCCGCACAGATACGCAGTATTTT. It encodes CSVVFGAETMTSGSRSRTDTQYF.

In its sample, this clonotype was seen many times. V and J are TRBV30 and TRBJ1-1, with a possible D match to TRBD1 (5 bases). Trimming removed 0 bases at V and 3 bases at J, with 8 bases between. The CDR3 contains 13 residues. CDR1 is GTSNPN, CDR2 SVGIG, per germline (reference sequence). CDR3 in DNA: TGTGCCTGGAGTGTCTGGGGGGACACTGAAGCTTTCTTT. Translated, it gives CAWSVWGDTEAFF.

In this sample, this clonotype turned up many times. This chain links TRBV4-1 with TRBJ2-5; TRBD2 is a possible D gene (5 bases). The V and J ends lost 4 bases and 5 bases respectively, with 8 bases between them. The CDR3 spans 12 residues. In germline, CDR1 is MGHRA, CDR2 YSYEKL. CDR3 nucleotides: TGCGCCAGCAGCCTAACGGGGGAGACCCAGTACTTC. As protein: CASSLTGETQYF.

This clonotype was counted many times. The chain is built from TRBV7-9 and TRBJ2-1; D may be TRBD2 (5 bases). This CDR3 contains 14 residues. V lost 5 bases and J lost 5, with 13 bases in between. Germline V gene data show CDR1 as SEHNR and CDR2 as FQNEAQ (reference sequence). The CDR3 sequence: CASSPQRTDNEQFF. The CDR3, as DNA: TGTGCCAGCAGCCCTCAGCGGACCGACAATGAGCAGTTCTTC.

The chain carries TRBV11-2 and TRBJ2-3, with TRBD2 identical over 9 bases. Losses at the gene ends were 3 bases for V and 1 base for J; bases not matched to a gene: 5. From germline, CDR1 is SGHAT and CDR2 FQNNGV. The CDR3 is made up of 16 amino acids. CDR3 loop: CASSFPAGGRTDTQYF. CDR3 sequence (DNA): TGTGCCAGCAGCTTTCCAGCGGGGGGCCGCACAGATACGCAGTATTTT.

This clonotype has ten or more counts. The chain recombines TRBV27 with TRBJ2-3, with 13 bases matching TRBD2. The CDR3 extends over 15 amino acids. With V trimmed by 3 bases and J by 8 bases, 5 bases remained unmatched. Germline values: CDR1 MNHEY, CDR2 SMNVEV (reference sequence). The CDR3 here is CASSLTSGGLGTQYF. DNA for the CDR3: TGTGCCAGCAGTTTGACTAGCGGGGGGTTAGGTACGCAGTATTTT.

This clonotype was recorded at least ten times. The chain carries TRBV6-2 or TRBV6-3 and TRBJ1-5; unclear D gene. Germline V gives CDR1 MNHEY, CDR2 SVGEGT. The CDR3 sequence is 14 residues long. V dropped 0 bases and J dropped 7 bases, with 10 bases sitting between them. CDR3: CASSYSTEKQPQHF. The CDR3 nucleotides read TGTGCCAGCAGTTACTCAACAGAGAAACAGCCCCAGCATTTT.

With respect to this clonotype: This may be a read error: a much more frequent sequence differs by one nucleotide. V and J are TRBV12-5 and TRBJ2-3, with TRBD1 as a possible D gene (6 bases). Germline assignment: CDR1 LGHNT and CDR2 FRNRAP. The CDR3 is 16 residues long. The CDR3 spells CASGGPSGVETDSQYF. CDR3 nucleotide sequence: TGTGCTAGTGGTGGACCCTCAGGGGTAGAGACAGATTCGCAGTATTTT.

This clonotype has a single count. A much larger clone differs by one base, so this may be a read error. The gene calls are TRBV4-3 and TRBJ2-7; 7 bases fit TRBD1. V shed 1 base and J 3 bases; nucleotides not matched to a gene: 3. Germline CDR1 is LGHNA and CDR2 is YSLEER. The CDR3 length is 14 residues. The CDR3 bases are TGCGCCAGCAGCCAAGTCAGGACAGGCTACGAGCAGTACTTC. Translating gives CASSQVRTGYEQYF.

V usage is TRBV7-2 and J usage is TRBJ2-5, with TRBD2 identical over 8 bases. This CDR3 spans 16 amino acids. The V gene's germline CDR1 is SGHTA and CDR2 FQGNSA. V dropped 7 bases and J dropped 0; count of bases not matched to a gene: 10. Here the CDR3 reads CASKLTSGTYQETQYF. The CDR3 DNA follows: TGTGCCAGCAAACTAACTAGCGGCACGTACCAAGAGACCCAGTACTTC.

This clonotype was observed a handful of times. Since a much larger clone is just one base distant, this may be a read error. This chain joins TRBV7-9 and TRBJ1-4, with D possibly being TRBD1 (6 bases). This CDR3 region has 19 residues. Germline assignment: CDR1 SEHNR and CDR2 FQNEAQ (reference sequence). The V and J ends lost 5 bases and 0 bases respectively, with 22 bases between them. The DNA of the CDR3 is TGTGCCAGCAGCAAACCCCGGACAGCGACTTTCCCAACTAATGAAAAACTGTTTTTT. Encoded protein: CASSKPRTATFPTNEKLFF.

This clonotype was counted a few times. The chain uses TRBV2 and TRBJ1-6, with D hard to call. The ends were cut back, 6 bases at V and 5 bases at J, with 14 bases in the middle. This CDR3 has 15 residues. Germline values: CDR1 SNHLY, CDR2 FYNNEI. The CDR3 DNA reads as TGTGCCAGCAGCCCACGTGGCCTGGATAATTCACCCCTCCACTTT. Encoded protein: CASSPRGLDNSPLHF.

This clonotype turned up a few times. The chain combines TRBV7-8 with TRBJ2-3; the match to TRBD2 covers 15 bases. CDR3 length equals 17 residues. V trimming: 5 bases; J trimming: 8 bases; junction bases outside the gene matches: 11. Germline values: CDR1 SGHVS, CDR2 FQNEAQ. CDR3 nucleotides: TGTGCCAGCAGCCAGGGACTAGCGGGAGGCCCGGGGGGTACGCAGTATTTT. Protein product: CASSQGLAGGPGGTQYF. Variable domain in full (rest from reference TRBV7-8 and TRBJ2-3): GAGVSQSPRYKVAKRGQDVALRCDPISGHVSLFWYQQALGQGPEFLTYFQNEAQLDKSGLPSDRFFAERPEGSVSTLKIQRTQQEDSAVYLCASSQGLAGGPGGTQYFGPGTRLTVL.

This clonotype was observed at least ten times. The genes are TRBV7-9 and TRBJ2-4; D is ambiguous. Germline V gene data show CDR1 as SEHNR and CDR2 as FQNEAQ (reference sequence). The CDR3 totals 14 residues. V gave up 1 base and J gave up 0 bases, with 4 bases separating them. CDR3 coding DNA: TGTGCCAGCAGCTTAGTGGAAGCCAAAAACATTCAGTACTTC. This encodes CASSLVEAKNIQYF. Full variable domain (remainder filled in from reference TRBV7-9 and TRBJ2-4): DTGVSQNPRHKITKRGQNVTFRCDPISEHNRLYWYRQTLGQGPEFLTYFQNEAQLEKSRLLSDRFSAERPKGSFSTLEIQRTEQGDSAMYLCASSLVEAKNIQYFGAGTRLSVL.

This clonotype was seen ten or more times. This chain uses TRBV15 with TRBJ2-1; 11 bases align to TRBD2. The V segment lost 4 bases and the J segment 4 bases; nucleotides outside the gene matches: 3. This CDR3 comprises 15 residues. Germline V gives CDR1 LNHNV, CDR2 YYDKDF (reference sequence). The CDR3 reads CATSKGTSGYNEQFF. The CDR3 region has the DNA TGTGCCACCAGCAAAGGGACTAGCGGATACAATGAGCAGTTCTTC.

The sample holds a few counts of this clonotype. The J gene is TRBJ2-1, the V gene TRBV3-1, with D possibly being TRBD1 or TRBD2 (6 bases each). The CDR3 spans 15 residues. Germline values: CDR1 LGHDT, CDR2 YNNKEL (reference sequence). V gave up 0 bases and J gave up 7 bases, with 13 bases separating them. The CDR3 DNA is TGTGCCAGCAGCCAAGATCTGCGAGGGGGGAATGAGCAGTTCTTC. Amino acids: CASSQDLRGGNEQFF.

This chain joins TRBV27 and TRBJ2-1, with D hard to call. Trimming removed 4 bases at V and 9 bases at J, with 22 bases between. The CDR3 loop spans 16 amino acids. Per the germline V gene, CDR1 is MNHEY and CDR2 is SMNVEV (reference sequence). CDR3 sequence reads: CASSYPDRALTGEQFF. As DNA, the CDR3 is TGTGCCAGCAGTTACCCCGACCGGGCATTGACGGGTGAGCAGTTCTTC.

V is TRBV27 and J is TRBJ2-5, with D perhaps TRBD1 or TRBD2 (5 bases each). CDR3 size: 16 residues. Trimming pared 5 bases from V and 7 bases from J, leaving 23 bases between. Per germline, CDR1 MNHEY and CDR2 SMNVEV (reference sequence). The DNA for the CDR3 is TGTGCCAGCAGTCTGAAACCGGGACGGCCCACGATGACCCAGTACTTC. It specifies CASSLKPGRPTMTQYF.

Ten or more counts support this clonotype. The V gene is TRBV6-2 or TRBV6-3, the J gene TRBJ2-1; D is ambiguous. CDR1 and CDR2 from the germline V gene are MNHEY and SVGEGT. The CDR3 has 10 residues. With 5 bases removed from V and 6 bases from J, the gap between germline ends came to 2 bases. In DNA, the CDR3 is TGTGCCAGCAGTGGCAATGAGCAGTTCTTC. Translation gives CASSGNEQFF.

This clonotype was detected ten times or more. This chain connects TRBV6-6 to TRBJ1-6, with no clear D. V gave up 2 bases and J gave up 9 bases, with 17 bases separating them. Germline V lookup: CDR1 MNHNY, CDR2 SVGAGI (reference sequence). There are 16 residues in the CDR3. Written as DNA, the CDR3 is TGTGCCAGCAGTTACCTCGGTCCGGAAGGAGCTTCACCCCTCCACTTT. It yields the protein CASSYLGPEGASPLHF.

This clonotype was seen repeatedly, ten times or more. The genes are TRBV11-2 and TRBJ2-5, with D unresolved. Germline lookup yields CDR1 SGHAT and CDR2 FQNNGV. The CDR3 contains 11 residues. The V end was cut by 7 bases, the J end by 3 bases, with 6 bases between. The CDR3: CASKIEETQYF. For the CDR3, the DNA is TGTGCCAGCAAAATAGAAGAGACCCAGTACTTC.

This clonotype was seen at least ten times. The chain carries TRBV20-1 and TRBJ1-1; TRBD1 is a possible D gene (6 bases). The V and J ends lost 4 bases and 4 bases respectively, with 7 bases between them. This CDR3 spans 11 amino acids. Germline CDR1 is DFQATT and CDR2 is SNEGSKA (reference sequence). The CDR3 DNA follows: TGCAGTGCTAAAGGGGGCACTGAAGCTTTCTTT. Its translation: CSAKGGTEAFF.